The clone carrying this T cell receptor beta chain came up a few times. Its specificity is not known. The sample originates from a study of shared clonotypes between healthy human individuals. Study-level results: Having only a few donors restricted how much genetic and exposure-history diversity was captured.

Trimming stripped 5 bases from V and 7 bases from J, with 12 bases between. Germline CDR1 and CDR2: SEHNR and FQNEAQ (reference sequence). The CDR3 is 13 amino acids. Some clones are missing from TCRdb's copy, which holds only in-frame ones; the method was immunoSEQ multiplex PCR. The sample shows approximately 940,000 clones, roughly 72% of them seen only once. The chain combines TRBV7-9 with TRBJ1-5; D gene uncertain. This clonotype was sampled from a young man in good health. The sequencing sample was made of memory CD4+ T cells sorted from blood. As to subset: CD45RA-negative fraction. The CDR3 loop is CASSRQTDQPQHF. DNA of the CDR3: TGTGCCAGCAGCCGACAAACCGACCAGCCCCAGCATTTT.